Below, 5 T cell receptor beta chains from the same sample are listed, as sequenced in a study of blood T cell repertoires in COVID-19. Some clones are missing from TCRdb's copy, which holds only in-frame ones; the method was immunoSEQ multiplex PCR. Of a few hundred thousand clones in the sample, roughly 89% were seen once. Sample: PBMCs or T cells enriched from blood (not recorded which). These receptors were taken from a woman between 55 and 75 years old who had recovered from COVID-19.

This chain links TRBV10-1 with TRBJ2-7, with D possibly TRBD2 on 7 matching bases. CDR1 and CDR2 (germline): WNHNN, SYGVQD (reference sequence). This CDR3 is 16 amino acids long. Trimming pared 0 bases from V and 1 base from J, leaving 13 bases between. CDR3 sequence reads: CASSESGRGDSYEQYF. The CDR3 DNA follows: TGCGCCAGCAGTGAGTCGGGGAGGGGGGATTCCTACGAGCAGTACTTC.

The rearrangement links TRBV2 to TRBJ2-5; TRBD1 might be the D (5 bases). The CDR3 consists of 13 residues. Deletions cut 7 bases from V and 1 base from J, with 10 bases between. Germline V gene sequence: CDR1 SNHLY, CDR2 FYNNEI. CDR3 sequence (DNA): TGTGCCAGCACTCGCGACAGCCAAGAGACCCAGTACTTC. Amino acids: CASTRDSQETQYF.

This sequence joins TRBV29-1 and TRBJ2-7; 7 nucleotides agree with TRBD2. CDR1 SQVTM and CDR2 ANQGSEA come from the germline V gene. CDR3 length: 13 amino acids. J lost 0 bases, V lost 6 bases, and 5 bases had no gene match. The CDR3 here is CSVLADHSYEQYF. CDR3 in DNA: TGCAGCGTGCTAGCGGACCACTCCTACGAGCAGTACTTC.

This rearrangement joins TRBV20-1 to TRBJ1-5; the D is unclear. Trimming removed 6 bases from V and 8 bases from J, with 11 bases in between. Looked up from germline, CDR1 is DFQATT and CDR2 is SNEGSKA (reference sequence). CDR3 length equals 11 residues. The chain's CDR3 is CSAGRDEPQHF. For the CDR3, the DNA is TGCAGTGCCGGGCGGGATGAGCCCCAGCATTTT.

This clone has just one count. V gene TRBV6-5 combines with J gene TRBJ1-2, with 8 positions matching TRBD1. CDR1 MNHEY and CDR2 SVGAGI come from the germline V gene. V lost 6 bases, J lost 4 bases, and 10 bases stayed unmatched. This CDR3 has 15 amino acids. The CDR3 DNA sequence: TGTGCCAGCAGGTCCGGGACAGGCGGAATCTATGGCTACACCTTC. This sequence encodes CASRSGTGGIYGYTF.